The source of this T cell receptor (beta chain) is a study of cytomegalovirus exposure and HLA in healthy donors. This PCR relied on a set of 60 Vbeta primers and 13 Jbeta primers. Sequenced by immunoSEQ multiplex PCR; TCRdb stores in-frame clones only, minus some. This table holds 140,000 or so clones, roughly 79% found once. This sequence originates from a woman aged 55-69 years in good health and CMV-seropositive. The source material was PBMCs.

CDR3 in amino acids: CASSLPGGGEQYF. The CDR3 region has the DNA TGTGCCAGCAGCCTACCTGGGGGAGGCGAGCAGTACTTC. This chain connects TRBV28 to TRBJ2-7; TRBD2 is a possible D gene (6 bases). The CDR3 spans 13 residues. From germline, CDR1 is MDHEN and CDR2 SYDVKM. V shed 6 bases and J shed 6 bases, with 15 bases lying between them.